This T cell receptor (beta chain) derives from a study of pediatric ulcerative colitis. Study-wide results and limits: No controls had the two rectal clonotypes shared by ulcerative colitis patients.

The CDR3 runs 16 residues. The V gene lost 0 bases and the J gene lost 7 bases, with 16 bases spanning the gap. Germline CDR1 MNHNS, CDR2 SASEGT. The assay was run at survey level. TCRdb keeps only in-frame clones here, not all; method: immunoSEQ multiplex PCR. The table has 57,000 or so clones, 85% to 90% seen once; the top ten hold approximately 1.5%. Comments on this clone: Its antigen remains unknown.

Sequenced sample: blood. This TCR was sampled from a boy aged 5-17 years who was a control in a study of pediatric ulcerative colitis. J is TRBJ1-5 and V is TRBV6-1, with D tentatively TRBD1 (6 bases). CDR3 loop: CASSEAAGVLGQPQHF. The CDR3 DNA is TGTGCCAGCAGTGAAGCTGCAGGGGTCTTAGGGCAGCCCCAGCATTTT.